The source of this T cell receptor beta chain is a study of glioma-infiltrating T cells. Study overall: Glioblastomas were WHO grade IV, sampled at first diagnosis; low-grade were grade II.

Only a few counts were recorded for this clonotype. No antigen is known for it. Germline CDR1 reads SGHTA; CDR2 reads FQGNSA. The CDR3 spans 13 residues. Trimming pared 5 bases from V and 10 bases from J, leaving 17 bases between. The iRepertoire nested amplicon-rescue multiplex PCR amplified TCR alpha and beta CDR3s from RNA. TCRdb re-called the multiplex PCR reads with MiXCR, one entry per CDR3 protein. The sample has 300,000 to 450,000 distinct CDR3 sequences, 41% seen once; the top ten hold more than 10%. Overall study results and limits: Patients with low tissue-blood divergence carried a signature set of shared blood CDR3 motifs.

The chain recombines TRBV7-2 with TRBJ1-1; D ambiguous. This sequence originates from a human donor with low-grade glioma or glioblastoma, undergoing nonglioma brain surgery, or in good health (not recorded which). The sequenced material came from glioma tissue, nonneoplastic brain tissue, or PBMCs (not recorded which). The CDR3 reads CASSHPVKLGAFF. For the CDR3, the DNA is TGTGCCAGCAGCCATCCTGTCAAATTGGGAGCTTTCTTT.